Listed below are T cell receptor beta chains from one sample, sequenced in a study of PD-1 and CTLA-4 blockade in melanoma. Only in-frame clones appear in the TCRdb table, and some are missing; sequencing was by immunoSEQ multiplex PCR. This sample yields 20,000 to 25,000 clones, of which approximately 88% are seen a single time; 6% to 8% belongs to the top ten. This sample comprised CD8+ T cells from peripheral blood, obtained before anti-PD-1 treatment. These receptors were taken from a human donor with melanoma. CDR3s include the opening cysteine and the closing phenylalanine or tryptophan. Fields, in order: J gene, V gene, clone size, D gene, CDR3 DNA, CDR3 protein. D genes are given only for firm matches. Only part of the rows carry a size: once, few, many, or a class if the clone is expanded.

J gene: TRBJ1-1
V gene: TRBV2
clone size: NA
D gene: TRBD1
CDR3 DNA: TGTGCCAGCATAGGACAGGAGAAGAACACTGAAGCTTTCTTT
CDR3 protein: CASIGQEKNTEAFF

J gene: TRBJ2-7
V gene: TRBV5-1
clone size: NA
D gene: TRBD1
CDR3 DNA: TGCGCCAGCAGCTTCGGGACAGGGGGGTCTTCCGAGCAGTACTTC
CDR3 protein: CASSFGTGGSSEQYF

J gene: TRBJ2-2
V gene: TRBV10-3
clone size: NA
D gene: TRBD1
CDR3 DNA: TGTGCCATCAGAAAGGGACAGGGCGACACCGGGGAGCTGTTTTTT
CDR3 protein: CAIRKGQGDTGELFF

J gene: TRBJ1-2
V gene: TRBV10-3
clone size: NA
D gene: TRBD1
CDR3 DNA: TGTGCCATCAGTGAGTCGCTACAGGGGACTGCTAACTATGGCTACACCTTC
CDR3 protein: CAISESLQGTANYGYTF

J gene: TRBJ2-1
V gene: TRBV7-8
clone size: NA
D gene: NA
CDR3 DNA: TGTGCCAGCAGCTCCCGACAGGTGGGGTATAATGAGCAGTTCTTC
CDR3 protein: CASSSRQVGYNEQFF

J gene: TRBJ1-6
V gene: TRBV10-3
clone size: NA
D gene: TRBD1
CDR3 DNA: TGTGCCATCAGTGAGAAGGACAGGTCCAATTCACCCCTCCACTTT
CDR3 protein: CAISEKDRSNSPLHF

J gene: TRBJ1-1
V gene: TRBV6-5
clone size: NA
D gene: NA
CDR3 DNA: TGTGCCAGCAGTTGGAGGGGCGGCGTGGACACTGAAGCTTTCTTT
CDR3 protein: CASSWRGGVDTEAFF

J gene: TRBJ2-3
V gene: TRBV19
clone size: NA
D gene: NA
CDR3 DNA: TGTGCCAGTAGTTGGGGGGGCACAGATACGCAGTATTTT
CDR3 protein: CASSWGGTDTQYF

J gene: TRBJ1-2
V gene: TRBV9
clone size: few
D gene: TRBD1
CDR3 DNA: TGTGCCAGCAGCGCTAGGACAGGAGGAAATGGCTACACCTTC
CDR3 protein: CASSARTGGNGYTF

J gene: TRBJ2-1
V gene: TRBV3-1/TRBV3-2
clone size: NA
D gene: TRBD2
CDR3 DNA: TGTGCCAGCAGCCAACTTAGCGGGGGGTTGTTTTACAATGAGCAGTTCTTC
CDR3 protein: CASSQLSGGLFYNEQFF

J gene: TRBJ2-7
V gene: TRBV7-6
clone size: NA
D gene: TRBD1
CDR3 DNA: TGTGCCAGCAGCCTAGGTGGGCAGGGGGACTACGAGCAGTACTTC
CDR3 protein: CASSLGGQGDYEQYF

J gene: TRBJ2-5
V gene: TRBV7-2
clone size: NA
D gene: NA
CDR3 DNA: TGTGCCAGCAGCCCGGAGGGACTGCCGCAAGAGACCCAGTACTTC
CDR3 protein: CASSPEGLPQETQYF

J gene: TRBJ1-5
V gene: TRBV3-1/TRBV3-2
clone size: NA
D gene: NA
CDR3 DNA: TGTGCCAGCAGCCAAGATTCGGGTGGTGGCAATCAGCCCCAGCATTTT
CDR3 protein: CASSQDSGGGNQPQHF

J gene: TRBJ1-1
V gene: TRBV12-3/TRBV12-4
clone size: NA
D gene: NA
CDR3 DNA: TGTGCCAGCAGTTTAGGTAGCACTGAAGCTTTCTTT
CDR3 protein: CASSLGSTEAFF

J gene: TRBJ2-7
V gene: TRBV28
clone size: NA
D gene: TRBD1
CDR3 DNA: TGTGCCAGCACCTCAACCTGGACAGGTTTTAACGAGCAGTACTTC
CDR3 protein: CASTSTWTGFNEQYF

J gene: TRBJ2-7
V gene: TRBV19
clone size: NA
D gene: NA
CDR3 DNA: TGTGCCAGTAGTATAGGACAGGAGCTCTCCTACGAGCAGTACTTC
CDR3 protein: CASSIGQELSYEQYF

J gene: TRBJ1-2
V gene: TRBV27
clone size: NA
D gene: NA
CDR3 DNA: TGTGCCAGCAGCGTAAGCACCCCCGGCGGCTACACCTTC
CDR3 protein: CASSVSTPGGYTF

J gene: TRBJ2-3
V gene: TRBV9
clone size: NA
D gene: NA
CDR3 DNA: TGTGCCAGCAGCCCAGAGTGGACAGATACGCAGTATTTT
CDR3 protein: CASSPEWTDTQYF

J gene: TRBJ2-7
V gene: TRBV7-2
clone size: NA
D gene: TRBD2
CDR3 DNA: TGTGCCAGCAGCTTAACCCTAGCGGGGGACTACGAGCAGTACTTC
CDR3 protein: CASSLTLAGDYEQYF

J gene: TRBJ2-7
V gene: TRBV29-1
clone size: NA
D gene: NA
CDR3 DNA: TGCAGCGTTGCCGACAGAAGCTCCTACGAGCAGTACTTC
CDR3 protein: CSVADRSSYEQYF

J gene: TRBJ2-3
V gene: TRBV7-9
clone size: NA
D gene: NA
CDR3 DNA: TGTGCCCTGACGGGGGCGACAGGGAGGTCAGATACGCAGTATTTT
CDR3 protein: CALTGATGRSDTQYF

J gene: TRBJ2-7
V gene: TRBV6-5
clone size: NA
D gene: NA
CDR3 DNA: TGTGCCAGCAGCGATACAGGGCAAATGGCGTGGGAGCAGTACTTC
CDR3 protein: CASSDTGQMAWEQYF

J gene: TRBJ2-3
V gene: TRBV9
clone size: few
D gene: TRBD2
CDR3 DNA: TGTGCCAGCAGCCCCTCTGGACTAGCGGGGGCCACAGATACGCAGTATTTT
CDR3 protein: CASSPSGLAGATDTQYF

J gene: TRBJ2-5
V gene: TRBV28
clone size: NA
D gene: TRBD2
CDR3 DNA: TGTGCCAGCAGCCTGCCGGTGGGGCTAGCGGGGGAGGGACAAGAGACCCAGTACTTC
CDR3 protein: CASSLPVGLAGEGQETQYF

J gene: TRBJ2-3
V gene: TRBV4-2
clone size: NA
D gene: TRBD2
CDR3 DNA: TGTGCCAGCAGCCAAGATCGGGTAGCGGGGGTTTCGTCCAGCACAGATACGCAGTATTTT
CDR3 protein: CASSQDRVAGVSSSTDTQYF

J gene: TRBJ2-2
V gene: TRBV5-6
clone size: NA
D gene: NA
CDR3 DNA: TGTGCCAGCAGCCTCGGGGCAGGTGTTGTCACCGGGGAGCTGTTTTTT
CDR3 protein: CASSLGAGVVTGELFF

J gene: TRBJ2-1
V gene: TRBV5-8
clone size: NA
D gene: NA
CDR3 DNA: TGTGCCAGCACCGAGCTTGTTGGGCATGGCTCCTACAATGAGCAGTTCTTC
CDR3 protein: CASTELVGHGSYNEQFF

J gene: TRBJ2-1
V gene: TRBV28
clone size: NA
D gene: NA
CDR3 DNA: TGTGCCAGCACCCACCCAGGGAGAACCAATGAGCAGTTCTTC
CDR3 protein: CASTHPGRTNEQFF

J gene: TRBJ1-2
V gene: TRBV6-5
clone size: NA
D gene: NA
CDR3 DNA: TGTGCCAGCAGTTATACCGACAGTTATGGCTACACCTTC
CDR3 protein: CASSYTDSYGYTF

J gene: TRBJ2-7
V gene: TRBV9
clone size: NA
D gene: TRBD2
CDR3 DNA: TGTGCCAGCAGCGCCGACTTGGCGGGGGAAGGGCAGTACTTC
CDR3 protein: CASSADLAGEGQYF

J gene: TRBJ1-3
V gene: TRBV15
clone size: NA
D gene: NA
CDR3 DNA: TGTGCCACCAGCAGAGGATGGGAAGGGGAACCCATATATTTT
CDR3 protein: CATSRGWEGEPIYF

J gene: TRBJ2-7
V gene: TRBV30
clone size: NA
D gene: NA
CDR3 DNA: TGTGCCTGGAGCCCCGAAGGCTTGGGGCAGTACTTC
CDR3 protein: CAWSPEGLGQYF

J gene: TRBJ1-6
V gene: TRBV28
clone size: NA
D gene: NA
CDR3 DNA: TGTGCCAGCAGTTCGACCCCTCTGGGGTCCTATAATTCACCCCTCCACTTT
CDR3 protein: CASSSTPLGSYNSPLHF

J gene: TRBJ1-2
V gene: TRBV7-9
clone size: NA
D gene: TRBD1
CDR3 DNA: TGTGCCAGCAGCTCCGTCTCTGACAGGGAACTTTCTAACTATGGCTACACCTTC
CDR3 protein: CASSSVSDRELSNYGYTF

J gene: TRBJ1-3
V gene: TRBV11-2
clone size: NA
D gene: NA
CDR3 DNA: TGTGCCAGCAGCCCCCTGGGAGAAAGCTCCTCTGGAAACACCATATATTTT
CDR3 protein: CASSPLGESSSGNTIYF

J gene: TRBJ1-1
V gene: TRBV15
clone size: NA
D gene: NA
CDR3 DNA: TGTGCCACCAGCAGAGATACTCATCTTAACACTGAAGCTTTCTTT
CDR3 protein: CATSRDTHLNTEAFF

J gene: TRBJ2-3
V gene: TRBV27
clone size: once
D gene: NA
CDR3 DNA: TGTGCCAGCAGTTCAATCGGGGGCACAGATACGCAGTATTTT
CDR3 protein: CASSSIGGTDTQYF

J gene: TRBJ1-1
V gene: TRBV7-8
clone size: NA
D gene: TRBD1
CDR3 DNA: TGTGCCAGCAGGAGTCGAACAGGGGAGGACACTGAAGCTTTCTTT
CDR3 protein: CASRSRTGEDTEAFF

J gene: TRBJ1-5
V gene: TRBV27
clone size: NA
D gene: NA
CDR3 DNA: TGTGCCAGCAGTCCTCAGCCCCAGCATTTT
CDR3 protein: CASSPQPQHF

J gene: TRBJ2-6
V gene: TRBV6-2/TRBV6-3
clone size: few
D gene: NA
CDR3 DNA: TGTGCCAGCAGTTTCTCTGGGGCCAACGTCCTGACTTTC
CDR3 protein: CASSFSGANVLTF

J gene: TRBJ2-3
V gene: TRBV4-3
clone size: once
D gene: NA
CDR3 DNA: TGCGCCAGCAGCTCATCGGAGCGGTTAGTCACAGATACGCAGTATTTT
CDR3 protein: CASSSSERLVTDTQYF

J gene: TRBJ2-6
V gene: TRBV27
clone size: NA
D gene: NA
CDR3 DNA: TGTGCCAGCACTAAGTCTGGGGCCAACGTCCTGACTTTC
CDR3 protein: CASTKSGANVLTF

J gene: TRBJ2-1
V gene: TRBV7-9
clone size: NA
D gene: TRBD2
CDR3 DNA: TGTGCCAGCAGCCCCCCTATAGCGGGGGACAATGAGCAGTTCTTC
CDR3 protein: CASSPPIAGDNEQFF

J gene: TRBJ2-1
V gene: TRBV6-2/TRBV6-3
clone size: NA
D gene: NA
CDR3 DNA: TGTGCCAGCAGTTACCCCCCTAATGAGCAGTTCTTC
CDR3 protein: CASSYPPNEQFF

J gene: TRBJ2-7
V gene: TRBV6-5
clone size: NA
D gene: NA
CDR3 DNA: TGTGCCAGCAACGAAATACAGGGCGCTTCCTACGAGCAGTACTTC
CDR3 protein: CASNEIQGASYEQYF

J gene: TRBJ2-1
V gene: TRBV3-1/TRBV3-2
clone size: NA
D gene: TRBD1
CDR3 DNA: TGTGCCAGCAGCCAAGCGGACAGGGGCTCCTACAATGAGCAGTTCTTC
CDR3 protein: CASSQADRGSYNEQFF